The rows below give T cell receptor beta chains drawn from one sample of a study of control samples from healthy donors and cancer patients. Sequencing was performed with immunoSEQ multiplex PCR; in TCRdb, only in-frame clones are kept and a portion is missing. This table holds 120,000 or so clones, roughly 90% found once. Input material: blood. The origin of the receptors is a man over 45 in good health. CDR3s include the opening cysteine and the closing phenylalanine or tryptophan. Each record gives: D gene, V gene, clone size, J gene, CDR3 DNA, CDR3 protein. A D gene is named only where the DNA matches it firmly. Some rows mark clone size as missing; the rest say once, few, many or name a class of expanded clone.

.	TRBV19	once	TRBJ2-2	TGTGCCAGCACAGACAGGGAGGCCGGGGAGCTGTTTTTT	CASTDREAGELFF
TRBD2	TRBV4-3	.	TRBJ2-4	TGCGCCAGCAGCCACGGGACTAGCGGGGGGGCAACCAAAAACATTCAGTACTTC	CASSHGTSGGATKNIQYF
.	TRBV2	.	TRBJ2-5	TGTGCCAGCAGCCGGGACCTCGAGGAGACCCAGTACTTC	CASSRDLEETQYF
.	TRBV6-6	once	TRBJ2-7	TGTGCCAGCAGTTACCAGGACAGTTACGAGCAGTACTTC	CASSYQDSYEQYF
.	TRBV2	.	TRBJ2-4	TGTGCCAGCAGCTACGCAAATACAGGGATAGCCAAAAACATTCAGTACTTC	CASSYANTGIAKNIQYF
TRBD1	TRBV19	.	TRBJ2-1	TGTGCCAGTAGTTCGCGACCCGGGACAGGGGAGGCTAGCGAGCAGTTCTTC	CASSSRPGTGEASEQFF
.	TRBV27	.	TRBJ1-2	TGTGCCAGCAGTCCACAGGGTAGCGGGTATGGCTACACCTTC	CASSPQGSGYGYTF
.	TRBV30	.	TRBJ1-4	TGTGCCTGGAGCGCCCTCGGGGGTTCTAATGAAAAACTGTTTTTT	CAWSALGGSNEKLFF
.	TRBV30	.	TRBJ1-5	TGTGCCTGGAGTGTAGGGGGAAATCAGCCCCAGCATTTT	CAWSVGGNQPQHF
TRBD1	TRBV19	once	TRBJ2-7	TGTGCCAGTAGAGAGGGGGCCCCTTCCTACGAGCAGTACTTC	CASREGAPSYEQYF
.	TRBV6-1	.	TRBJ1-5	TGTGCCAGCAGTGAAAGGGCCGACCTACGGGGCAATCAGCCCCAGCATTTT	CASSERADLRGNQPQHF
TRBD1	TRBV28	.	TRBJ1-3	TGTGCCAGCAGTTTATTGAAGGGGGCCCCTGGAAACACCATATATTTT	CASSLLKGAPGNTIYF
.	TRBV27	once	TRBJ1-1	TGTGCCAGCAGTTTACTTATTGAGGGCACTGAAGCTTTCTTT	CASSLLIEGTEAFF
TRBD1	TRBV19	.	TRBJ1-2	TGTGCCAGTAAGACAGGGGGCGCGGGGAATGGCTACACCTTC	CASKTGGAGNGYTF
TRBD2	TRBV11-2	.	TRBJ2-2	TGTGCCAGCAGCACCGGACTAGGCGGGGAGCTGTTTTTT	CASSTGLGGELFF
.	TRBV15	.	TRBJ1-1	TGTGCCACCAGCAGAGACGGCCTAGGGGACACTGAAGCTTTCTTT	CATSRDGLGDTEAFF
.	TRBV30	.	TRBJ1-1	TGTGCCTGGAGTGATGATTCGTACACTGAAGCTTTCTTT	CAWSDDSYTEAFF
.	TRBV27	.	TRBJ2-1	TGTGCCAGCAGTTTATCGAGGACGGGGGATGAGCAGTTCTTC	CASSLSRTGDEQFF
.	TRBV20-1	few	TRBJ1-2	TGCAGTGCGTCGCCCGGGCATGGCTACACCTTC	CSASPGHGYTF
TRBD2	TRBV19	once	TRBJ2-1	TGTGCCAGTAGTATAGGTCTAGCGGGGTACAATGAGCAGTTCTTC	CASSIGLAGYNEQFF
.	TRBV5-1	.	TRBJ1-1	TGCGCCAGCAGCTACGGCAGGGGCTACACTGAAGCTTTCTTT	CASSYGRGYTEAFF
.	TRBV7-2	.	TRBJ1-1	TGTGCCAGGATAGAGATGAACACTGAAGCTTTCTTT	CARIEMNTEAFF
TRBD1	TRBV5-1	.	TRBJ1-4	TGCGCCAGCAGCTTGGGAGGGACAGGGAACGAAAAACTGTTTTTT	CASSLGGTGNEKLFF
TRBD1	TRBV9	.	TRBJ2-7	TGTGCCAGCAGCTCCCCGACAGGGTCCTACGAGCAGTACTTC	CASSSPTGSYEQYF
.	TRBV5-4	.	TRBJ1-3	TGTGCCAGCAGCTTGGACGGCGGCTTTTCTGGAAACACCATATATTTT	CASSLDGGFSGNTIYF
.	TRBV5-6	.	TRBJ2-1	TGTGCCAGCAGCGTAGCGCCAGGGAATGAGCAGTTCTTC	CASSVAPGNEQFF
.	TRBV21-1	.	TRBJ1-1	TGTGCCAGCAGCAATCTCGGGGACACTGAAGCTTTCTTT	CASSNLGDTEAFF
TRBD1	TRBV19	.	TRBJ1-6	TGTGCCAGTAGTATTGGACAGGGGAGTTCACCCCTCCACTTT	CASSIGQGSSPLHF
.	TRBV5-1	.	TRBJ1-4	TGCGCCAGCAGCTTAAGGCCCCCGGCAACTAATGAAAAACTGTTTTTT	CASSLRPPATNEKLFF
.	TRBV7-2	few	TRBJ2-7	TGTGCCAGCAGCTCGCTCTCCTACGAGCAGTACTTC	CASSSLSYEQYF
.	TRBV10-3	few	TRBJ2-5	TGTGCCATCAGTGAGGCGGGGCAAGAGACCCAGTACTTC	CAISEAGQETQYF
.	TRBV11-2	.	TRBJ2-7	TGTGCCAGCAGCTTATCGGAGCGATTCTACGAGCAGTACTTC	CASSLSERFYEQYF
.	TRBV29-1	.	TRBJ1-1	TGCAGCGTTGAAGAGGGGGCTGAAGCTTTCTTT	CSVEEGAEAFF
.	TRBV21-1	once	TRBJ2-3	TGTGCCAGCAGCCCCCAACAAGGGGCCGATACGCAGTATTTT	CASSPQQGADTQYF
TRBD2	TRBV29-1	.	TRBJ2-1	TGCAGCGTAAGCACTAGCGGGGGCCTCAATGAGCAGTTCTTC	CSVSTSGGLNEQFF
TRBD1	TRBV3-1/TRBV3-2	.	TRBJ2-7	TGTGCCAGCAGCCACAGGGACAGGAGCTCCTACGAGCAGTACTTC	CASSHRDRSSYEQYF
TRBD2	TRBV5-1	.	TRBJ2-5	TGCGCCAGCAGCTTGTACCTCCGAGCGGGGGGGGCCCAAGAGACCCAGTACTTC	CASSLYLRAGGAQETQYF
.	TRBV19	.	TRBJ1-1	TGTGCCAGTAGTATTGGGACAAACACTGAAGCTTTCTTT	CASSIGTNTEAFF
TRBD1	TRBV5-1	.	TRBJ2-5	TGCGCCAGCAGGTTACAGGGGGCCCAAGAGACCCAGTACTTC	CASRLQGAQETQYF
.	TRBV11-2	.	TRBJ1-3	TGTGCCAGCAGCTTTAGCTCTGGAAACACCATATATTTT	CASSFSSGNTIYF
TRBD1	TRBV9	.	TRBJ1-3	TGTGCCAGCAGCGCTTTTAATACAGGGGGCCGTGGAAACACCATATATTTT	CASSAFNTGGRGNTIYF
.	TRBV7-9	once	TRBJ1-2	TGTGCCAGCAGCTCAAACAGATACTCTAACTATGGCTACACCTTC	CASSSNRYSNYGYTF
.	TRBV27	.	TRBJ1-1	TGTGCCAGCAGTTTTACGGGACGTGGGGAAGCTTTCTTT	CASSFTGRGEAFF
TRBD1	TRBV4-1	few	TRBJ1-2	TGCGCCAGCAGCCAAGAATCATGGGACAGGGGTGGCTACACCTTC	CASSQESWDRGGYTF
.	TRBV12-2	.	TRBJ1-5	TGTGCAAGTCGCTTAGCAGGGACAGCGTATAGCAATCAGCCCCAGCATTTT	CASRLAGTAYSNQPQHF